The 32 T cell receptor beta chains listed next were all sequenced from one sample in a study of post-analysis software for immune sequencing data. Study-wide results and limits: Relative to controls, patients had several TRBV segments at higher frequency, with TRBV5-6, TRBV5-1 and TRBV20-1 among these.

Unique molecular identifiers were carried by the TCR beta cDNA libraries. TCRdb processed the PCR reads anew with MiXCR; each CDR3 protein has one entry. This table holds hundreds of thousands of distinct CDR3 sequences, 25% to 30% found once. These TCRs are of unknown antigen specificity. Sequenced input: blood. These receptors were collected from a girl aged 5-17 years with multiple sclerosis.

CDR3 loop: CATSRGKGYEQYF. The CDR3 DNA follows: TGTGCCACCAGCAGAGGGAAGGGCTACGAGCAGTACTTC. The chain is built from TRBV15 and TRBJ2-7; no clear D. Per germline, CDR1 LNHNV and CDR2 YYDKDF (reference sequence). The CDR3 runs 13 residues. The V and J ends lost 1 base and 3 bases respectively, with 7 bases between them.

This chain connects TRBV28 to TRBJ2-7, with D perhaps TRBD2 (6 bases). The CDR3 spans 13 residues. Trimming removed 8 bases at V and 0 bases at J, with 11 bases between. Germline loops: CDR1 MDHEN, CDR2 SYDVKM. The CDR3, as DNA: TGTGCCAGCCGGTACGGGGGCTCCTACGAGCAGTACTTC. Residues: CASRYGGSYEQYF.

About this clonotype itself: Just one base apart from a much larger clone, this may be a read error. The chain joins TRBV20-1 to TRBJ2-7; D gene unclear. Trimming cost V 3 bases and J 7 bases, with 16 bases left between them. The CDR3 runs to 13 residues. The germline gives CDR1 DFQATT, CDR2 SNEGSKA (reference sequence). The CDR3 DNA sequence: TGCAGTGCTAGGGGTCAGACCTACAATGAGCAGTACTTC. Its protein is CSARGQTYNEQYF.

This clonotype has just a few counts. The chain employs TRBV7-2 and TRBJ2-1, with 7 nucleotides matching TRBD2. Trimming at V came to 4 bases and at J to 8 bases, leaving 2 bases not matched to a gene. This CDR3 spans 12 amino acids. Per the germline V gene, CDR1 is SGHTA and CDR2 is FQGNSA. CDR3 sequence: CASSYGGYEQFF. As DNA, the CDR3 is TGTGCCAGCAGCTACGGGGGGTATGAGCAGTTCTTC.

V is TRBV7-9 and J is TRBJ2-5; TRBD1 aligns across 7 bases. Germline CDR1 and CDR2: SEHNR and FQNEAQ (reference sequence). The V and J ends lost 1 base and 1 base, in that order; junction bases with no gene match: 6. There are 16 residues in the CDR3. CDR3 in DNA: TGTGCCAGCAGCTTAGTACAGGGGTTGGGCCAAGAGACCCAGTACTTC. Translation: CASSLVQGLGQETQYF.

The V gene is TRBV4-3, the J gene TRBJ2-3, with D unclear. The germline CDR1 and CDR2 sequences are LGHNA and YSLEER. This CDR3 has 14 amino acids. Trimming removed 5 bases at V and 1 base at J, with 10 bases between. The CDR3 DNA sequence: TGCGCCAGCAGCTCCGATGTCCGCACAGATACGCAGTATTTT. The encoded protein is CASSSDVRTDTQYF.

The V and J genes are TRBV19 and TRBJ2-7, with D possibly matching TRBD2 (6 bases). V lost 5 bases, J lost 2 bases, and 16 bases lay in between. Germline V CDR1 and CDR2: LNHDA, SQIVND (reference sequence). The CDR3 is 15 amino acids. DNA of the CDR3: TGTGCCAGTAGTGGGCCCGGGGGTGGCACCTACGAGCAGTACTTC. As protein: CASSGPGGGTYEQYF.

This chain joins TRBV18 and TRBJ2-3; D is undetermined. V lost 0 bases to trimming and J lost 5 bases, with 12 bases between them. CDR1 and CDR2 (germline): KGHSH, LQKENI. The length of the CDR3 is 15 residues. CDR3 protein: CASSPPSPPRDTQYF. The DNA for the CDR3 is TGTGCCAGCTCACCACCGAGCCCACCCCGAGATACGCAGTATTTT. Variable domain in full (rest from reference TRBV18 and TRBJ2-3): NAGVMQNPRHLVRRRGQEARLRCSPMKGHSHVYWYRQLPEEGLKFMVYLQKENIIDESGMPKERFSAEFPKEGPSILRIQQVVRGDSAAYFCASSPPSPPRDTQYFGPGTRLTVL.

This clonotype has at least ten counts. This sequence joins TRBV20-1 and TRBJ2-7; 11 bases line up with TRBD2. V trimming: 6 bases; J trimming: 7 bases; junction bases outside the gene matches: 14. The CDR3 is 15 amino acids. Germline CDR1 reads DFQATT; CDR2 reads SNEGSKA (reference sequence). The CDR3 is CSAHKTSGTSGEQYF. In DNA, the CDR3 is TGCAGTGCACATAAGACTAGCGGGACCTCCGGGGAGCAGTACTTC.

This clonotype was counted ten times or more. J is TRBJ2-1 and V is TRBV20-1, with TRBD2 matching 9 bases. In germline, CDR1 is DFQATT, CDR2 SNEGSKA (reference sequence). V dropped 5 bases and J dropped 10; count of bases not matched to a gene: 12. This CDR3 has 14 amino acids. CDR3 DNA: TGCAGTGCTGCCGGAGCGGGGGGCTTACGGGAGCAGTTCTTC. Amino acid sequence: CSAAGAGGLREQFF.

The chain combines TRBV7-2 with TRBJ1-5; tentatively, D is TRBD1 (5 bases). This CDR3 spans 14 amino acids. V was pared by 5 bases and J by 2 bases, with 10 bases between. Germline assignment: CDR1 SGHTA and CDR2 FQGNSA. The DNA for the CDR3 is TGTGCCAGCAGCCACTGGGGGGGCAATCAGCCCCAGCATTTT. This encodes CASSHWGGNQPQHF.

Concerning this clonotype itself: The junction shows a germline mismatch at one end, possibly a read error. This chain joins TRBV5-7 and TRBJ2-2; D not certain. TRBV5-7 is an ORF; its function is uncertain. The CDR3 is made up of 15 amino acids. The CDR3 nucleotides are TGTGCTAGCAGCATGGCATCGTCGAACACCGGGGAGCTGTTTTTT. The encoded protein is CASSMASSNTGELFF.

The chain links TRBV7-8 to TRBJ1-1, with D maybe TRBD1 (5 bases). This CDR3 is built from 15 residues. The germline V and J ends were trimmed by 1 base and 1 base, with 10 bases remaining between them. Germline CDR1 is SGHVS and CDR2 is FQNEAQ. CDR3 in amino acids: CASSLGVGPNTEAFF. The CDR3 nucleotides read TGTGCCAGCAGCTTAGGAGTGGGACCGAACACTGAAGCTTTCTTT.

The rearrangement links TRBV19 to TRBJ2-7; 9 bases match TRBD1. CDR1 is LNHDA, CDR2 SQIVND, per germline (reference sequence). This CDR3 is 15 amino acids long. V shed 3 bases and J 0 bases; nucleotides not matched to a gene: 3. The CDR3 spells CASSMGTGSSYEQYF. In DNA form, the CDR3 reads TGTGCCAGTAGTATGGGGACAGGGTCCTCCTACGAGCAGTACTTC. Using reference TRBV19 and TRBJ2-7 for the parts outside the CDR3, the full variable domain is DGGITQSPKYLFRKEGQNVTLSCEQNLNHDAMYWYRQDPGQGLRLIYYSQIVNDFQKGDIAEGYSVSREKKESFPLTVTSAQKNPTAFYLCASSMGTGSSYEQYFGPGTRLTVT.

The chain couples TRBV12-3 or TRBV12-4 to TRBJ1-1, with D possibly TRBD1 on 6 matching bases. Trimming stripped 2 bases from V and 5 bases from J, with 9 bases between. This CDR3 has 13 residues. In nucleotides, the CDR3 is TGTGCCAGCAGTTTAACAGGGAAGACTGAAGCTTTCTTT. Protein product: CASSLTGKTEAFF.

This clonotype was found a few times. The chain links TRBV20-1 to TRBJ2-7; TRBD2 matches at 14 bases. V shed 4 bases and J 0 bases; nucleotides not matched to a gene: 5. From germline, CDR1 is DFQATT and CDR2 SNEGSKA (reference sequence). The CDR3 has 16 amino acids. The CDR3 DNA is TGCAGTGCTACCCGACTAGCGGGGGGGAGCTCCTACGAGCAGTACTTC. Translating it yields CSATRLAGGSSYEQYF.

This chain joins TRBV20-1 and TRBJ2-1; unclear D gene. There are 15 residues in the CDR3. The V gene's germline CDR1 is DFQATT and CDR2 SNEGSKA (reference sequence). V lost 8 bases to trimming and J lost 15 bases, with 32 bases between them. CDR3 amino acids: CSTTSDDAYKSVRFF. Written as DNA, the CDR3 is TGCAGTACAACCTCCGATGACGCGTATAAGTCCGTTCGGTTCTTC.

This clonotype came up a few times. The CDR3, as DNA: TGTGCCAGCAGTTTATTTCGGGGGTCCAGGGCAGATACGCAGTATTTT. Protein sequence: CASSLFRGSRADTQYF. The rearrangement uses TRBV28 and TRBJ2-3, with D perhaps matching TRBD2 (6 bases). The CDR3 is made up of 16 amino acids. The V gene's germline CDR1 is MDHEN and CDR2 SYDVKM. The V end lost 1 base, the J end lost 4 bases, and 15 bases lay between the germline ends.

This clonotype appeared many times. The chain combines TRBV7-2 with TRBJ2-7; 7 nucleotides line up with TRBD2. CDR3 size: 14 residues. Germline loops: CDR1 SGHTA, CDR2 FQGNSA. With 5 bases clipped from V and 2 bases from J, the junction kept 6 bases outside the gene matches. The CDR3 sequence: CASSTAGVTYEQYF. The CDR3 region has the DNA TGTGCCAGCAGCACCGCGGGGGTAACCTACGAGCAGTACTTC.

As regards this clonotype: Since a much larger clone is just one base distant, this may be a read error. The J gene is TRBJ2-5, the V gene TRBV15, with D maybe TRBD2 (5 bases). V was cut by 0 bases and J by 7 bases, with 15 bases left in between. Germline CDR1 is LNHNV and CDR2 is YYDKDF (reference sequence). This CDR3 region has 15 residues. CDR3 loop: CATSRDLGGRGTQYF. Written as DNA, the CDR3 is TGTGCCACCAGCAGAGATTTAGGTGGCCGGGGGACCCAGTACTTC.

Concerning this clonotype: A junction boundary mismatches the germline segment, possibly from a read error. The rearrangement uses TRBV29-1 and TRBJ2-3; 7 positions agree with TRBD2. The CDR3 is made up of 19 amino acids. CDR1 is SQVTM, CDR2 ANQGSEA, per germline. The CDR3 DNA follows: TGCAGCGTTGAGAGGTTCCGTGGACTAGTGGTTGGTAGCACAGATACACAGTATTTT. Protein: CSVERFRGLVVGSTDTQYF.

Points on this clonotype: The junction departs from germline at one end; a sequencing error may be responsible. The rearrangement joins TRBV20-1 to TRBJ2-1; TRBD2 matches at 11 bases. The CDR3 sequence is 14 residues long. The germline gives CDR1 DFQATT, CDR2 SNEGSKA (reference sequence). The CDR3 DNA sequence: TGCAATGCTGAGTCTAGCGGGAGGAACAATGAGCAGTTCTTC. The encoded protein is CNAESSGRNNEQFF.

The chain combines TRBV7-2 with TRBJ2-3, with TRBD1 as a possible D gene (6 bases). Germline loops: CDR1 SGHTA, CDR2 FQGNSA. The germline V and J ends were trimmed by 0 bases and 3 bases, with 10 bases remaining between them. CDR3 length: 15 residues. Here the CDR3 reads CASSLAPTGTDTQYF. The CDR3 DNA sequence: TGTGCCAGCAGCTTAGCTCCGACAGGTACAGATACGCAGTATTTT.

There are a few counts of this clonotype. The chain links TRBV20-1 to TRBJ1-2; 8 bases are shared with TRBD1. The CDR3 covers 13 residues. V trimming: 4 bases; J trimming: 4 bases; junction bases outside the gene matches: 5. CDR1 is DFQATT and CDR2 is SNEGSKA in the germline V gene (reference sequence). The CDR3 loop is CSATTDRAYGYTF. The CDR3 bases are TGCAGTGCTACCACGGACAGGGCCTATGGCTACACCTTC.

This clonotype was found a few times. J is TRBJ1-1 and V is TRBV15; D is undetermined. The CDR3 has 13 residues. Germline V gene data show CDR1 as LNHNV and CDR2 as YYDKDF (reference sequence). V shed 0 bases and J shed 4 bases, with 6 bases lying between them. CDR3 protein: CATSRDQGTEAFF. As DNA, the CDR3 is TGTGCCACCAGCAGAGATCAAGGCACTGAAGCTTTCTTT.

The chain couples TRBV7-2 to TRBJ2-3, with D possibly TRBD2 on 5 matching bases. Germline CDR1 is SGHTA and CDR2 is FQGNSA. Trimming stripped 5 bases from V and 0 bases from J, with 18 bases between. CDR3 length: 17 amino acids. CDR3 coding DNA: TGTGCCAGCAGCGACCAAAGGAGCGGAGGAAGCACAGATACGCAGTATTTT. Protein sequence: CASSDQRSGGSTDTQYF.

About this clonotype: Mismatch with germline at one junction end may stem from a read error. The chain uses TRBV18 and TRBJ2-7; TRBD1 is a possible D gene (5 bases). The CDR3 runs to 13 residues. Germline V gives CDR1 KGHSH, CDR2 LQKENI. The CDR3 region is CDSVETKTYEQYF. CDR3 nucleotides: TGCGACAGCGTTGAGACAAAGACCTACGAGCAGTACTTC.

The V gene is TRBV7-2, the J gene TRBJ2-3; a weak D match, TRBD2 (5 bases). The CDR3 is 16 amino acids. The germline gives CDR1 SGHTA, CDR2 FQGNSA. V lost 1 base, J lost 5 bases, and 16 bases lay in between. The CDR3 protein is CASSLVGSPGGDTQYF. In nucleotides, the CDR3 is TGTGCCAGCAGCTTAGTAGGGAGCCCAGGTGGAGATACGCAGTATTTT.

This clonotype has only a few counts. The gene calls are TRBV24-1 and TRBJ1-4; 7 nucleotides align to TRBD1. V shed 4 bases and J 0 bases; nucleotides not matched to a gene: 7. Germline lookup yields CDR1 KGHDR and CDR2 SFDVKD. This CDR3 is built from 17 residues. As DNA, the CDR3 is TGTGCCACCAGTGAAGGGACAGTCTCTACAACTAATGAAAAACTGTTTTTT. Its protein is CATSEGTVSTTNEKLFF.

The CDR3 here is CASSKGDRRMDEQFF. CDR3 sequence (DNA): TGTGCCAGCAGCAAGGGGGACAGGCGTATGGATGAGCAGTTCTTC. The chain links TRBV21-1 to TRBJ2-1; TRBD1 is the table's D call and was not checked against the DNA. TRBV21-1 constitutes a pseudogene. There are 15 residues in the CDR3.

This clonotype showed up just a few times. Here the CDR3 DNA reads TGTGCCAGCAGCTCCCGACTAGCGAGAAGCACAGATACGCAGTATTTT. It encodes CASSSRLARSTDTQYF. The J gene is TRBJ2-3, the V gene TRBV9; TRBD2 matches 8 bases. Losses at the gene ends were 4 bases for V and 0 bases for J; bases not matched to a gene: 7. CDR1 and CDR2 from the germline V gene are SGDLS and YYNGEE. The CDR3 is 16 residues long.

The rearrangement links TRBV7-2 to TRBJ2-5, with TRBD1 identical over 12 bases. Germline CDR1 is SGHTA and CDR2 is FQGNSA. V was pared by 0 bases and J by 5 bases, with 7 bases of the junction left unmatched. CDR3 length: 17 amino acids. The CDR3 reads CASSLAPGQGALETQYF. CDR3 nucleotides: TGTGCCAGCAGCTTAGCGCCGGGACAGGGGGCTTTGGAGACCCAGTACTTC.